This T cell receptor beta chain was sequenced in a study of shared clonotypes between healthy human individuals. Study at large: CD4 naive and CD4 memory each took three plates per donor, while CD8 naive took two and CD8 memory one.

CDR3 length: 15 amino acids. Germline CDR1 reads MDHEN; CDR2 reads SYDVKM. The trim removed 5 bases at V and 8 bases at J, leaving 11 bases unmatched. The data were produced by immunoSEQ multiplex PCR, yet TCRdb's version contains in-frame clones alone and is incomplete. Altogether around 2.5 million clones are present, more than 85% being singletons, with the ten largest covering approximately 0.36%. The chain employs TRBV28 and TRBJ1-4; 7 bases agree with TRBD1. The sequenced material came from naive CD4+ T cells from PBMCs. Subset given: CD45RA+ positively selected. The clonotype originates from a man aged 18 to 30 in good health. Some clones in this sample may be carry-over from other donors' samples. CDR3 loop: CASSREGQKEEKLFF. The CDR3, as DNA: TGTGCCAGCAGTCGCGAGGGACAGAAGGAGGAAAAACTGTTTTTT. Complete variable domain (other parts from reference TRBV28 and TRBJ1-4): DVKVTQSSRYLVKRTGEKVFLECVQDMDHENMFWYRQDPGLGLRLIYFSYDVKMKEKGDIPEGYSVSREKKERFSLILESASTNQTSMYLCASSREGQKEEKLFFGSGTQLSVL.